This TCR beta chain was retrieved from a study of OX40 agonist ivuxolimab in advanced cancers. The CDR3 length is 14 residues. Trimming pared 0 bases from V and 6 bases from J, leaving 8 bases between. Germline V gives CDR1 SEHNR, CDR2 FQNEAQ (reference sequence). TCRdb's table, derived via immunoSEQ multiplex PCR, lists solely in-frame clones and lacks some. Of approximately 59,000 clones listed, around nine tenths were seen once; the top ten hold less than 0.85%. The TCR was taken from an adult with an advanced solid tumor such as melanoma, head and neck, liver or kidney cancer. The source was CD4+ or CD8+ T cells sorted from blood, collected in a trial of the OX40 agonist ivuxolimab. V is TRBV7-9 and J is TRBJ1-4; D gene ambiguous. CDR3 sequence (DNA): TGTGCCAGCAGCTTAGCCGGGGATCATGAAAAACTGTTTTTT. Its translation is CASSLAGDHEKLFF.